The 24 T cell receptor beta chains below were found in one sample sequenced in a study of yellow fever vaccine responses in identical twins. TCRdb redid the calling of the RT-PCR reads with MiXCR, one entry per CDR3 protein. The profile shows a few thousand distinct CDR3 sequences, about 7.4% of them singletons. The material sequenced was T cells from blood (PBMCs), unsorted or a sorted subset (not recorded which), taken approximately 25 months after vaccination. The origin of the receptors is a woman in her late teens or twenties who received the yellow fever vaccine.

The rearrangement links TRBV6-4 to TRBJ1-5; D possibly corresponds to TRBD1 (6 bases). The CDR3 consists of 14 residues. Per germline, CDR1 MRHNA and CDR2 SNTAGT. The V end was cut by 5 bases, the J end by 6 bases, with 14 bases between. The CDR3 DNA reads as TGTGCCAGCAGTAACACAGGGTCCGTTCAGCCCCAGCATTTT. Its protein product is CASSNTGSVQPQHF.

This clonotype qualifies as medium-sized. The rearrangement joins TRBV7-9 to TRBJ2-4, with TRBD2 matching over 11 bases. Germline V gene lookup returns CDR1 SEHNR and CDR2 FQNEAQ (reference sequence). The V segment lost 3 bases and the J segment 0 bases; nucleotides outside the gene matches: 7. This CDR3 comprises 18 residues. The CDR3 sequence: CASSFYGTSGLAKNIQYF. CDR3 DNA sequence: TGTGCCAGCAGCTTCTACGGGACTAGCGGCCTAGCCAAAAACATTCAGTACTTC.

This clonotype came up a few times. The V and J genes are TRBV6-5 and TRBJ2-1, with TRBD2 as a possible D gene (6 bases). The CDR3 consists of 16 residues. V dropped 5 bases and J dropped 4 bases, with 18 bases sitting between them. The V gene's germline CDR1 is MNHEY and CDR2 SVGAGI. The CDR3 DNA reads TGTGCCAGCAGTAACCCGACTAGTTCAGGGTACAATGAGCAGTTCTTC. This encodes CASSNPTSSGYNEQFF.

The V call is TRBV10-1, the J call TRBJ2-7; D is undetermined. This CDR3 spans 14 amino acids. Germline V gene data show CDR1 as WNHNN and CDR2 as SYGVQD (reference sequence). Deletions cut 4 bases from V and 6 bases from J, with 16 bases between. Here the CDR3 reads CASSGPGLFCEQYF. For the CDR3, the DNA is TGCGCCAGCAGTGGCCCGGGTCTCTTCTGCGAGCAGTACTTC.

Only a few counts were recorded for this clonotype. The rearrangement joins TRBV29-1 to TRBJ2-4; TRBD1 or TRBD2 may be the D gene (5 bases each). This CDR3 spans 14 amino acids. Deletions cut 5 bases from V and 2 bases from J, with 13 bases between. The germline gives CDR1 SQVTM, CDR2 ANQGSEA. CDR3 region: CSVSPGTPKNIQYF. DNA of the CDR3: TGCAGCGTTTCCCCCGGGACCCCCAAAAACATTCAGTACTTC.

In its sample, this clonotype ranks as medium-sized (0.01 to 0.1%). The V call is TRBV4-1, the J call TRBJ1-1, with 10 bases identical to TRBD1. Germline V CDR1 and CDR2: MGHRA, YSYEKL. V lost 3 bases to trimming and J lost 3 bases; unmatched junction nucleotides: 4. CDR3 length equals 15 residues. For the CDR3, the DNA is TGCGCCAGCAGCCACGCCGGGACAGGGGACACTGAAGCTTTCTTT. Residues: CASSHAGTGDTEAFF.

The sample holds a few counts of this clonotype. The rearrangement joins TRBV7-6 to TRBJ2-5; D unresolved. This CDR3 region has 11 residues. Germline V gives CDR1 SGHVS, CDR2 FNYEAQ. V was shortened by 5 bases and J by 0 bases, with 1 base between the two germline ends. The CDR3 reads CASSHQETQYF. The CDR3 region has the DNA TGTGCCAGCAGCCACCAAGAGACCCAGTACTTC. The full variable domain, its missing parts supplied by reference TRBV7-6 and TRBJ2-5, is GAGVSQSPRYKVTKRGQDVALRCDPISGHVSLYWYRQALGQGPEFLTYFNYEAQQDKSGLPNDRFSAERPEGSISTLTIQRTEQRDSAMYRCASSHQETQYFGPGTRLLVL.

Relative to its sample, this clonotype is medium-sized. V gene TRBV11-1 combines with J gene TRBJ2-7; D ambiguous. The length of the CDR3 is 14 residues. The ends were cut back, 11 bases at V and 1 base at J, with 18 bases in the middle. From germline, CDR1 is SGHAT and CDR2 FQDESV (reference sequence). For the CDR3, the DNA is TGTGCCGTCGGCGGTAGGGTCCTTTCCTACGAGCAGTACTTC. Translation gives CAVGGRVLSYEQYF.

This clonotype is medium-sized within its sample. The CDR3 region is CAISEPEGDETQYF. CDR3 sequence (DNA): TGTGCCATCAGTGAGCCGGAAGGGGATGAGACCCAGTACTTC. This chain uses TRBV10-3 with TRBJ2-5; a weak D match, TRBD1 (5 bases). Trimming left V 2 bases short and J 5 bases short, with 12 bases between. Looked up from germline, CDR1 is ENHRY and CDR2 is SYGVKD. The CDR3 is 14 amino acids.

This clonotype has a handful of counts. V and J are TRBV6-1 and TRBJ2-5; D tentatively reads TRBD1 or TRBD2 (6 bases each). CDR1 MNHNS and CDR2 SASEGT come from the germline V gene. The CDR3 runs 14 residues. The V and J ends lost 1 base and 2 bases respectively, with 8 bases between them. In DNA form, the CDR3 reads TGTGCCAGCAGTGAAGTAGGGGGGCAAGAGACCCAGTACTTC. Translating gives CASSEVGGQETQYF.

This clonotype is judged medium-sized. The germline gene is not matched at one end of the junction; a read error may be the cause. This chain connects TRBV7-7 to TRBJ2-7, with 7 positions matching TRBD1. The CDR3 runs 14 residues. Germline V gene lookup returns CDR1 SSHAT and CDR2 FNYEAQ (reference sequence). The CDR3 DNA follows: TGTGCTAGCAGCTCGGGACAGTCACCCTACGAGCAGTACTTC. This codes for CASSSGQSPYEQYF.

By share, this clonotype counts as large (0.1 to 1%). V and J are TRBV6-1 and TRBJ2-5; 9 nucleotides align to TRBD2. The CDR3 loop spans 13 amino acids. Germline CDR1 is MNHNS and CDR2 is SASEGT. Trimming removed 6 bases from V and 3 bases from J; junction bases left unmatched: 2. The CDR3 coding sequence is TGTGCCAGCAGGGTAGCGGGGGAAGAGACCCAGTACTTC. This translates into CASRVAGEETQYF.

This clonotype was seen more than once but under ten times. CDR3 region: CASSYGTEHNEQFF. Here the CDR3 DNA reads TGTGCCAGCAGCTACGGGACAGAGCACAATGAGCAGTTCTTC. The gene calls are TRBV11-1 and TRBJ2-1; TRBD1 agrees at 7 bases. The CDR3 is 14 amino acids. From germline, CDR1 is SGHAT and CDR2 FQDESV (reference sequence). V lost 4 bases and J lost 5; bases outside the gene matches: 5. Full variable domain (missing parts from reference TRBV11-1 and TRBJ2-1): EAEVAQSPRYKITEKSQAVAFWCDPISGHATLYWYRQILGQGPELLVQFQDESVVDDSQLPKDRFSAERLKGVDSTLKIQPAELGDSAMYLCASSYGTEHNEQFFGPGTRLTVL.

This clonotype ranks as medium-sized. The chain uses TRBV10-1 and TRBJ2-7; 7 bases align to TRBD1. The CDR3 has 12 residues. Germline loops: CDR1 WNHNN, CDR2 SYGVQD (reference sequence). The junction had 3 bases not matched to a gene; V was cut back by 9 bases and J by 1 base. CDR3: CASSGGSYEQYF. The CDR3 nucleotides read TGCGCCAGTTCAGGGGGATCCTACGAGCAGTACTTC.

This clonotype is categorized as medium-sized. This chain links TRBV4-1 with TRBJ2-5; 7 nucleotides align to TRBD1. Germline values: CDR1 MGHRA, CDR2 YSYEKL. Germline trimming cut 4 bases from V and 2 bases from J; bases unmatched to any gene: 10. This CDR3 has 16 amino acids. The CDR3: CASSPDRQGHQETQYF. The CDR3 bases are TGCGCCAGCAGCCCCGACCGACAGGGACATCAAGAGACCCAGTACTTC.

This clonotype was recorded a few times. This chain's CDR3 is CASSPTGQESPYNEQFF. The CDR3 bases are TGTGCCAGCAGCCCCACCGGGCAGGAGAGCCCCTACAATGAGCAGTTCTTC. The rearrangement joins TRBV11-2 to TRBJ2-1, with D hard to call. The CDR3 has 17 residues. Germline V gene data show CDR1 as SGHAT and CDR2 as FQNNGV. Trimming pared 5 bases from V and 2 bases from J, leaving 19 bases between.

This clonotype was observed a handful of times. The chain links TRBV10-3 to TRBJ2-7; TRBD2 is a possible D gene (6 bases). CDR1 and CDR2 (germline): ENHRY, SYGVKD. Trimming took 3 bases from V and 3 from J, leaving 12 bases between them. The CDR3 length is 14 residues. DNA of the CDR3: TGTGCCATCAGTGATAAGGGAGGCAACTACGAGCAGTACTTC. Translating gives CAISDKGGNYEQYF.

This clonotype ranks as medium-sized (0.01 to 0.1%). J is TRBJ2-3 and V is TRBV10-1; D possibly uses TRBD1 or TRBD2 (5 bases each). CDR1 and CDR2 (germline): WNHNN, SYGVQD (reference sequence). V lost 4 bases and J 4 bases, leaving 12 bases between the germline ends. This CDR3 is built from 14 residues. Here the CDR3 DNA reads TGCGCCAGCAGTGGTTCGAGGGGTGCAGATACGCAGTATTTT. Translation: CASSGSRGADTQYF.

The V and J genes are TRBV15 and TRBJ1-5; a possible D gene is TRBD1 (5 bases). The CDR3 is 14 residues long. Germline V gene sequence: CDR1 LNHNV, CDR2 YYDKDF (reference sequence). V was clipped by 5 bases and J by 3 bases, with 11 bases between them. CDR3 coding DNA: TGTGCCACCAGCCCCCGACAGAACAATCAGCCCCAGCATTTT. Translation gives CATSPRQNNQPQHF. Full variable domain (outside the CDR3, taken from reference TRBV15 and TRBJ1-5): DAMVIQNPRYQVTQFGKPVTLSCSQTLNHNVMYWYQQKSSQAPKLLFHYYDKDFNNEADTPDNFQSRRPNTSFCFLDIRSPGLGDTAMYLCATSPRQNNQPQHFGDGTRLSIL.

J is TRBJ2-3 and V is TRBV12-3 or TRBV12-4; D remains ambiguous. This CDR3 is 11 amino acids long. V lost 8 bases and J lost 4, with 7 bases in between. DNA for the CDR3: TGTGCCAGCTGCCGGTCAGATACGCAGTATTTT. Translation gives CASCRSDTQYF.

This clonotype is categorized as medium-sized. The J gene is TRBJ2-1, the V gene TRBV19; 15 positions agree with TRBD2. The trim removed 5 bases at V and 8 bases at J, leaving 16 bases unmatched. This CDR3 has 19 amino acids. Germline loops: CDR1 LNHDA, CDR2 SQIVND (reference sequence). The CDR3 reads CASSPRVLGLAGGRDEQFF. The CDR3 nucleotides read TGTGCCAGTAGTCCTAGGGTCCTGGGACTAGCGGGAGGCCGTGATGAGCAGTTCTTC.

This clonotype was picked up a small number of times. The chain recombines TRBV5-4 with TRBJ2-7; D uncertain. Per germline, CDR1 SGHNT and CDR2 YYREEE (reference sequence). The CDR3 has 14 amino acids. Trimming removed 1 base at V and 0 bases at J, with 8 bases between. CDR3 in amino acids: CASSLTATSYEQYF. CDR3 nucleotides: TGTGCCAGCAGCTTGACAGCTACCTCCTACGAGCAGTACTTC.

A word on this clonotype: One junction end disagrees with the germline gene, perhaps due to a read error. The J gene is TRBJ1-5, the V gene TRBV7-1; weak D call: TRBD1 (5 bases). TRBV7-1 is recorded as an ORF, its role being uncertain. The CDR3 is 14 residues long. The CDR3 loop is CASSPAGGAQPQHF. The CDR3 region has the DNA TGTGCCAGCAGCCCAGCCGGGGGAGCACAGCCCCAGCATTTT.

There are a few counts of this clonotype. The chain carries TRBV6-1 and TRBJ1-5; D gene uncertain. Germline lookup yields CDR1 MNHNS and CDR2 SASEGT. The CDR3 covers 12 residues. Trimming removed 10 bases at V and 4 bases at J, with 11 bases between. CDR3 nucleotide sequence: TGTGCCATCCGGGGTGATAATCAGCCCCAGCATTTT. Amino acid sequence: CAIRGDNQPQHF.